The subject of this entry is one T cell receptor (beta chain). This sample was taken from a study of human T cells and chemical hapten exposure. Study overall: Skin of the upper inner arm, around 2 cm by around 2 cm, received 2% DPC for sensitization.

Trimming cost V 1 base and J 0 bases, with 9 bases left between them. Germline values: CDR1 SGHAT, CDR2 FQNNGV. CDR3 length equals 15 residues. TCRdb itself ran the RACE reads through MiXCR, one entry per CDR3 protein. Among some 79,000 distinct CDR3 sequences, 7% to 8% were seen once, and the ten largest hold about 1.6%. Time point denoted: patch test 1, 2 weeks after DPC sensitization. Sample treatment: therapeutic diphenylcyclopropenone sensitization with weekly scalp DPC. At every patch-test visit, blood was drawn before the patch test was applied. This sequence joins TRBV11-2 and TRBJ1-1; D unclear. The source of this sequence is a woman in her twenties or thirties with alopecia areata. Some clones in this sample may be carry-over from other donors' samples. The source was whole blood, collected in connection with sensitization to the hapten diphenylcyclopropenone (DPC). Here the CDR3 DNA reads TGTGCCAGCAGCTTAGGGGCGATCATGAACACTGAAGCTTTCTTT. Its protein product is CASSLGAIMNTEAFF. Supplemented by reference TRBV11-2 and TRBJ1-1, the full variable domain reads EAGVAQSPRYKIIEKRQSVAFWCNPISGHATLYWYQQILGQGPKLLIQFQNNGVVDDSQLPKDRFSAERLKGVDSTLKIQPAKLEDSAVYLCASSLGAIMNTEAFFGQGTRLTVV.